The rows below give T cell receptor beta chains drawn from one sample of a study of blood T cell repertoires in COVID-19. This table comes from immunoSEQ multiplex PCR, and its TCRdb copy is limited to in-frame clones, with some not included. This repertoire shows 100,000 to 150,000 clones, 65% to 85% found once; its top ten account for approximately 18%. The specimen was peripheral blood. The source of these receptors is a woman older than 75 with acute or convalescent COVID-19. Each CDR3 is given with its conserved first and last residue.

TRBJ2-5,TRBV5-1,CASSNQAGIGRGTQYF
TRBJ1-2,TRBV21-1,CASGRTGKSTF
TRBJ2-1,TRBV7-2,CASSKLAGVRNEQFF
TRBJ1-5,TRBV2,CASSPGQMANQPQHF
TRBJ2-5,TRBV6-5,CASSWEWAGGPETQYF
TRBJ2-1,TRBV11-2,CASSSLRGLFNEQFF
TRBJ2-5,TRBV6-5,CASSYSSRGDQETQYF
TRBJ1-2,TRBV30,CAWRSGTGVTGGYTF
TRBJ1-2,TRBV11-2,CASSLERASSEKTNYGYTF
TRBJ1-1,TRBV19,CASSPLHGGDTEAFF
TRBJ1-3,TRBV10-3,CAISEMQAPLGNTIYF
TRBJ1-1,TRBV27,CASSLSSPGGLMNTEAFF
TRBJ1-2,TRBV7-2,CASSLTGGFNYGYTF
TRBJ1-2,TRBV5-5,CASSSRGYGYTF
TRBJ1-6,TRBV27,CASSYRGGLSSYNSPLHF